These T cell receptor beta chains were read from a single sample in a study of prognosis after radiotherapy for stage I lung cancer. One entry per CDR3 protein results from TCRdb running MiXCR on the multiplex PCR reads. The sample consists of some 38,000 distinct CDR3 sequences, less than 25% of them appearing once. Sequences were derived from PBMCs, sampled before or after stereotactic body radiation therapy (not recorded which). The receptors here all came from a donor over 45 with non-small cell lung cancer. The CDR3 runs from the conserved cysteine through the conserved F or W. Each record gives: D gene, V gene, J gene, clone size, CDR3 DNA, CDR3 protein. D genes are given only for firm matches. Only some rows state a clone size, as once, few, many or a class for expanded clones.

D gene: NA; V gene: TRBV9; J gene: TRBJ1-4; clone size: many; CDR3 DNA: TGTGCCAGCAGCTCCCCACAAGGCGAAAAACTGTTTTTT; CDR3 protein: CASSSPQGEKLFF
D gene: TRBD1; V gene: TRBV28; J gene: TRBJ2-5; clone size: many; CDR3 DNA: TGTGCCAGCAGTTCCCGCGCGACAGGGTCTGGAGAGACCCAGTACTTC; CDR3 protein: CASSSRATGSGETQYF
D gene: TRBD1; V gene: TRBV7-8; J gene: TRBJ1-5; clone size: many; CDR3 DNA: TGTGCCAGCAGCTTAGAGGGGGCCGCACCCCAGCATTTT; CDR3 protein: CASSLEGAAPQHF
D gene: TRBD2; V gene: TRBV11-2; J gene: TRBJ2-7; clone size: many; CDR3 DNA: TGTGCCAGCAGCTTATTGGGTAGCGGGAGGGTCAGCTCCTACGAGCAGTACTTC; CDR3 protein: CASSLLGSGRVSSYEQYF
D gene: NA; V gene: TRBV2; J gene: TRBJ1-2; clone size: many; CDR3 DNA: TGTGCCAGCAGTGGTCGACTAAACTATGGCTACACCTTC; CDR3 protein: CASSGRLNYGYTF
D gene: TRBD2; V gene: TRBV28; J gene: TRBJ2-7; clone size: many; CDR3 DNA: TGTGCCAGCAGGGAATCTAGCGGTGTCACCTACGAGCAGTACTTC; CDR3 protein: CASRESSGVTYEQYF
D gene: NA; V gene: TRBV6-5; J gene: TRBJ2-1; clone size: NA; CDR3 DNA: TGTGCCAGCAGTTACCCTGCTAGCTACAATTGGCAGTTCTTC; CDR3 protein: CASSYPASYNWQFF
D gene: TRBD1; V gene: TRBV2; J gene: TRBJ2-7; clone size: many; CDR3 DNA: TGTGCCAGCAGGAGGGACAGGGGCGCGGGGGAGCAGTACTTC; CDR3 protein: CASRRDRGAGEQYF
D gene: TRBD1; V gene: TRBV5-1; J gene: TRBJ1-1; clone size: many; CDR3 DNA: TGCGCCAACAGCTGGACAGGGAACACTGAAGCTTTCTTT; CDR3 protein: CANSWTGNTEAFF
D gene: NA; V gene: TRBV4-1; J gene: TRBJ2-4; clone size: many; CDR3 DNA: TGCGCCAGCAGCCAACCGGGGCGAGCCAAAAACATTCAGTACTTC; CDR3 protein: CASSQPGRAKNIQYF
D gene: NA; V gene: TRBV9; J gene: TRBJ2-1; clone size: many; CDR3 DNA: TGTGCCAGCAGCGTAGTTGTTCCGGCCAATGAGCAGTTCTTC; CDR3 protein: CASSVVVPANEQFF
D gene: NA; V gene: TRBV7-3; J gene: TRBJ1-2; clone size: many; CDR3 DNA: TGTGCCAGCAGCCCCGGTGCGTCCGCTAACTATGGCTACACCTTC; CDR3 protein: CASSPGASANYGYTF
D gene: NA; V gene: TRBV3-1; J gene: TRBJ1-2; clone size: NA; CDR3 DNA: TGTGCCAGCAGCCTGGGCCTCCAGCGTGATGGCTACACCTTC; CDR3 protein: CASSLGLQRDGYTF
D gene: NA; V gene: TRBV5-1; J gene: TRBJ2-2; clone size: many; CDR3 DNA: TGCGCCAGCAGCTCCTTCGGAGCGAACACCGGGGAGCTGTTTTTT; CDR3 protein: CASSSFGANTGELFF
D gene: NA; V gene: TRBV20-1; J gene: TRBJ1-1; clone size: many; CDR3 DNA: TGCAGTGCTCACAGAACCCTGATGGGCACTGAAGCTTTCTTT; CDR3 protein: CSAHRTLMGTEAFF
D gene: TRBD2; V gene: TRBV6-1; J gene: TRBJ2-7; clone size: many; CDR3 DNA: TGTGCCAGCAGAACGACTAGCGGGAGGGGGTACGAGCAGTACTTC; CDR3 protein: CASRTTSGRGYEQYF
D gene: NA; V gene: TRBV14; J gene: TRBJ2-3; clone size: many; CDR3 DNA: TGTGCCAGCAGCCAAGATCGAGCGGGCACAGATACGCAGTATTTT; CDR3 protein: CASSQDRAGTDTQYF
D gene: NA; V gene: TRBV7-9; J gene: TRBJ1-2; clone size: many; CDR3 DNA: TGTGCCAGCAGCCCCTCGGGGGAGGGGTTAAGTGGCTACACCTTC; CDR3 protein: CASSPSGEGLSGYTF
D gene: NA; V gene: TRBV18; J gene: TRBJ1-3; clone size: few; CDR3 DNA: TGTGCCAGCTCACCCTCTTCGAAGGGAAGGGGAGGAAACACCATATATTTT; CDR3 protein: CASSPSSKGRGGNTIYF
D gene: NA; V gene: TRBV30; J gene: TRBJ1-6; clone size: many; CDR3 DNA: TGTGCCTGGAGTGTACGGGCAGGAACTCATAATATCTATAATTCACCCCTCCACTTT; CDR3 protein: CAWSVRAGTHNIYNSPLHF
D gene: NA; V gene: TRBV9; J gene: TRBJ2-1; clone size: many; CDR3 DNA: TGTGCCAGCAGCGTAGGAACGGGGGCTAACAATGAGCAGTTCTTC; CDR3 protein: CASSVGTGANNEQFF
D gene: NA; V gene: TRBV2; J gene: TRBJ1-1; clone size: many; CDR3 DNA: TGTGCCAGCAGTGAAGAGGGAGTAGCTTTCTTT; CDR3 protein: CASSEEGVAFF
D gene: NA; V gene: TRBV6-8; J gene: TRBJ2-7; clone size: many; CDR3 DNA: TGTGCCACCGTCGGGGACGAGAAGAATAAACGAGGGCGCCGATGGGAGCAGTACTTC; CDR3 protein: CATVGDEKNKRGRRWEQYF
D gene: NA; V gene: TRBV19; J gene: TRBJ1-5; clone size: many; CDR3 DNA: TGTGCCAGTAATAAGGAATTGCTAGGCAATCAGCCCCAGCATTTT; CDR3 protein: CASNKELLGNQPQHF
D gene: NA; V gene: TRBV7-9; J gene: TRBJ2-3; clone size: many; CDR3 DNA: TGTGCCAGCAGCATGGGATCTCTGGGCGGGAACCCAGATACGCAGTATTTT; CDR3 protein: CASSMGSLGGNPDTQYF